Below are 15 T cell receptor beta chains sequenced from a single sample in a study of neurological immune-mediated disorders. TCRdb re-analysed the 5' RACE reads in MiXCR, keeping a single row per CDR3 protein. The table has approximately 70,000 distinct CDR3 sequences, under 5.5% seen once; the top ten hold about 2.2%. Sequencing was done on a sample of PBMCs. These receptors were collected from a woman aged 70-85 years with multiple sclerosis.

This clonotype was recorded at least ten times. V usage is TRBV7-6 and J usage is TRBJ2-5; 8 bases align to TRBD2. V was clipped by 5 bases and J by 5 bases; unmatched bases: 13. The CDR3 totals 16 residues. Per the germline V gene, CDR1 is SGHVS and CDR2 is FNYEAQ. As DNA, the CDR3 is TGTGCCAGCAGCCCGGGAGGGGGGATCGGGGGCGAGACCCAGTACTTC. Translation gives CASSPGGGIGGETQYF.

Many counts were recorded for this clonotype. The rearrangement links TRBV5-1 to TRBJ2-7; TRBD1 matches at 10 bases. V dropped 3 bases and J dropped 6; count of bases not matched to a gene: 3. Germline V gene sequence: CDR1 SGHRS, CDR2 YFSETQ. This CDR3 has 13 residues. CDR3 DNA: TGCGCCAGCAGCTCATGGACAGGGGGCGAGCAGTACTTC. This translates into CASSSWTGGEQYF.

V gene TRBV12-3 or TRBV12-4 combines with J gene TRBJ2-7; 7 bases are shared with TRBD1. V lost 5 bases, J lost 0 bases, and 4 bases stayed unmatched. The CDR3 runs to 14 residues. DNA of the CDR3: TGTGCCAGCAGTGTGGGACAGCACTCCTACGAGCAGTACTTC. Translation: CASSVGQHSYEQYF.

A remark on this clonotype: At one end the junction does not follow the germline gene, possibly because of a read error. The V and J genes are TRBV6-5 and TRBJ2-1; a weak D match, TRBD1 (6 bases). Germline V gene lookup returns CDR1 MNHEY and CDR2 SVGAGI. The CDR3 covers 16 residues. The CDR3 is CASSNSGHGRLNEQFF. The CDR3 coding sequence is TGTGCCAGCAGTAACTCGGGACACGGCAGACTCAATGAGCAGTTCTTC.

This clonotype has a count of ten or more. This chain connects TRBV7-2 to TRBJ1-4; 8 positions agree with TRBD1. Germline V gene lookup returns CDR1 SGHTA and CDR2 FQGNSA. Losses at the gene ends were 5 bases for V and 5 bases for J; bases not matched to a gene: 10. The CDR3 consists of 16 residues. CDR3 residues: CASSPGWGQANEKLFF. The CDR3 bases are TGTGCCAGCAGCCCAGGCTGGGGACAGGCGAATGAAAAACTGTTTTTT.

Ten or more counts support this clonotype. V usage is TRBV10-2 and J usage is TRBJ2-7; possible D gene TRBD2, 5 bases. V was cut by 2 bases and J by 4 bases, with 15 bases left in between. The CDR3 has 15 residues. The V gene's germline CDR1 is WSHSY and CDR2 SAAADI. CDR3 sequence (DNA): TGCGCCAGCAGTGAGGAGGGCGGGTCGGGGTACGAGCAGTACTTC. This sequence encodes CASSEEGGSGYEQYF.

Many counts were recorded for this clonotype. This chain links TRBV20-1 with TRBJ2-2; D might be TRBD1 (5 bases). The ends were cut back, 4 bases at V and 3 bases at J, with 12 bases in the middle. Germline V lookup: CDR1 DFQATT, CDR2 SNEGSKA (reference sequence). This CDR3 is 14 amino acids long. The CDR3 DNA reads TGCAGTGCTATGAAGGGGCAGGACACCGGGGAGCTGTTTTTT. Protein product: CSAMKGQDTGELFF.

Ten or more counts support this clonotype. The chain recombines TRBV7-2 with TRBJ2-7; D is undetermined. Germline loops: CDR1 SGHTA, CDR2 FQGNSA. The CDR3 is made up of 14 amino acids. The ends were cut back, 4 bases at V and 2 bases at J, with 12 bases in the middle. CDR3 sequence: CASSSDLGTYEQYF. CDR3 bases: TGTGCCAGCAGCTCGGATCTCGGTACCTACGAGCAGTACTTC.

This clonotype was counted at least ten times. The chain uses TRBV10-3 and TRBJ1-1, with 7 bases fitting TRBD1. Per germline, CDR1 ENHRY and CDR2 SYGVKD. This CDR3 comprises 13 residues. V gave up 10 bases and J gave up 1 base; unmatched junction bases: 6. The CDR3 reads CAKRDSQNTEAFF. CDR3 bases: TGTGCCAAACGGGACAGCCAGAACACTGAAGCTTTCTTT.

This clonotype has a count of ten or more. J is TRBJ2-3 and V is TRBV10-3; D unclear. Germline V gene lookup returns CDR1 ENHRY and CDR2 SYGVKD. The CDR3 runs to 14 residues. The V and J ends lost 0 bases and 4 bases respectively, with 8 bases between them. CDR3 DNA: TGTGCCATCAGTGAGTCTTTCGATTCAGATACGCAGTATTTT. Its translation is CAISESFDSDTQYF.

This clonotype was observed at least ten times. The chain combines TRBV7-2 with TRBJ2-1; 9 bases are shared with TRBD2. The CDR3 is 15 amino acids. Germline CDR1 and CDR2: SGHTA and FQGNSA. Germline trimming cut 5 bases from V and 0 bases from J; bases unmatched to any gene: 2. The CDR3 DNA is TGTGCCAGCAGCAGACTAGCGGCCTCCTACAATGAGCAGTTCTTC. Its translation is CASSRLAASYNEQFF.

The sample holds many counts of this clonotype. The rearrangement joins TRBV12-3 or TRBV12-4 to TRBJ2-5; 7 bases align to TRBD1. V was clipped by 5 bases and J by 5 bases; unmatched bases: 8. The CDR3 has 14 amino acids. The CDR3 spells CASSRQGVRETQYF. The CDR3 nucleotides are TGTGCCAGCAGTCGACAGGGCGTGAGGGAGACCCAGTACTTC.

At least ten counts were recorded for this clonotype. This chain links TRBV29-1 with TRBJ1-1, with TRBD1 matching over 8 bases. With V trimmed by 8 bases and J by 4 bases, 12 bases remained unmatched. Germline V CDR1 and CDR2: SQVTM, ANQGSEA. This CDR3 has 14 residues. The CDR3 here is CSSSNGQGGTEAFF. The CDR3 DNA reads TGCAGCTCCTCCAACGGACAGGGCGGCACTGAAGCTTTCTTT.

There are many counts of this clonotype. The chain recombines TRBV20-1 with TRBJ2-5; perhaps TRBD2 as D (6 bases). The germline V and J ends were trimmed by 6 bases and 0 bases, with 14 bases remaining between them. This CDR3 is 14 amino acids long. Germline V CDR1 and CDR2: DFQATT, SNEGSKA (reference sequence). CDR3 in amino acids: CSAPRGGNQETQYF. The CDR3 nucleotides read TGCAGTGCGCCCCGTGGCGGGAACCAAGAGACCCAGTACTTC.

This clonotype was detected many times. V is TRBV7-2 and J is TRBJ2-1; possibly TRBD2 for D (5 bases). With 6 bases removed from V and 8 bases from J, the gap between germline ends came to 14 bases. The CDR3 has 13 residues. Germline V CDR1 and CDR2: SGHTA, FQGNSA. The CDR3 DNA reads as TGTGCCAGCAGTTCTATGGACTCCGATGAGCAGTTCTTC. Its protein product is CASSSMDSDEQFF. Full variable domain (rest looked up from reference TRBV7-2 and TRBJ2-1): GAGVSQSPSNKVTEKGKDVELRCDPISGHTALYWYRQSLGQGLEFLIYFQGNSAPDKSGLPSDRFSAERTGGSVSTLTIQRTQQEDSAVYLCASSSMDSDEQFFGPGTRLTVL.